This entry features one TCR beta chain sequence. The antigen remains unidentified. The data were taken from a study of cytomegalovirus exposure and HLA in healthy donors. Study observations and caveats: Among TCR beta chains, those listed as cytomegalovirus-associated numbered approximately 150. Analysis was performed later, and it showed HLA-associated TCR beta chains to be more clonally expanded than equally common others. Beyond CMV serostatus, there was no information to go on about immune exposure.

PCR employed 60 Vbeta and 13 Jbeta primers. Sequencing was performed with immunoSEQ multiplex PCR; in TCRdb, only in-frame clones are kept and a portion is missing. The sample has over 150,000 clones, roughly four fifths seen once. The clonotype comes from a woman aged 50 to 65 in good health and CMV-seropositive. The sample taken for sequencing was PBMCs.

CDR3 region: CASSQGTGSNEQYF. The DNA for the CDR3 is TGTGCCAGCAGCCAAGGTACGGGATCGAACGAGCAGTACTTC. This sequence joins TRBV4-2 and TRBJ2-7, with D perhaps matching TRBD2 (5 bases). CDR1 and CDR2 from the germline V gene are LGHNA and YNFKEQ. The CDR3 has 14 residues. The ends were cut back, 1 base at V and 5 bases at J, with 12 bases in the middle.